Below, 7 T cell receptor beta chains from the same sample are listed, as sequenced in a study of T cell changes during pregnancy in multiple sclerosis. Clones were sequenced by immunoSEQ multiplex PCR, and TCRdb holds only the in-frame ones, with some missing. The sample has about 60,000 clones; just over 90% are singletons. Sequenced material: CD4+ T cells from peripheral blood mononuclear cells, taken in the second trimester of pregnancy. These receptors came from a female donor with multiple sclerosis, enrolled in a pregnancy study.

This chain connects TRBV5-1 to TRBJ2-7; TRBD2 aligns across 10 bases. Germline-derived CDR1 and CDR2 are SGHRS and YFSETQ. CDR3 length equals 17 residues. Trimming cost V 4 bases and J 3 bases; bases outside gene matches: 13. The CDR3 protein is CASSGRQGGLADYEQYF. Written as DNA, the CDR3 is TGCGCCAGCAGCGGAAGACAGGGTGGACTAGCGGACTACGAGCAGTACTTC.

The chain recombines TRBV7-9 with TRBJ1-4; D may be TRBD1 (6 bases). Per germline, CDR1 SEHNR and CDR2 FQNEAQ (reference sequence). CDR3 length: 15 residues. V was pared by 6 bases and J by 5 bases, with 16 bases between. CDR3 DNA: TGTGCCAGCAGTCATAGGGGGGGAGGAAATGAAAAACTGTTTTTT. Translation gives CASSHRGGGNEKLFF.

The chain carries TRBV6-6 and TRBJ1-2; D ambiguous. CDR1 and CDR2 from the germline V gene are MNHNY and SVGAGI (reference sequence). Between the trimmed V and J ends, which lost 5 bases and 6 bases, there was a span of 19 bases. This CDR3 spans 15 amino acids. The CDR3 nucleotides read TGTGCCAGCAGTCGCAGCGACCGAGGAGGCGATGGCTACACCTTC. Its translation: CASSRSDRGGDGYTF.

The chain couples TRBV28 to TRBJ1-1; D may be TRBD1 (5 bases). The CDR3 length is 14 residues. V shed 6 bases and J shed 4 bases, with 15 bases lying between them. Germline-derived CDR1 and CDR2 are MDHEN and SYDVKM. In DNA, the CDR3 is TGTGCCAGCAGCACCGCAGGGTCGAGCACTGAAGCTTTCTTT. This codes for CASSTAGSSTEAFF.

This chain uses TRBV11-2 with TRBJ1-2; 7 nucleotides agree with TRBD1. V was clipped by 3 bases and J by 3 bases; unmatched bases: 13. Germline CDR1 and CDR2: SGHAT and FQNNGV. The CDR3 has 17 residues. DNA of the CDR3: TGTGCCAGCAGCTTGACCGGACAGGCTACGTCGGACTATGGCTACACCTTC. Residues: CASSLTGQATSDYGYTF.

This rearrangement joins TRBV7-8 to TRBJ2-5; TRBD2 matches 11 bases. The V gene end was trimmed by 5 bases and the J gene end by 4 bases; junction bases not matched to a gene: 6. The CDR3 is made up of 15 amino acids. CDR1 is SGHVS, CDR2 FQNEAQ, per germline. The CDR3 spells CASSLLAGVGETQYF. The CDR3 DNA reads as TGTGCCAGCAGCCTACTAGCGGGAGTGGGAGAGACCCAGTACTTC.

The V and J genes are TRBV19 and TRBJ1-2; D call uncertain. The CDR3 contains 15 residues. Germline loops: CDR1 LNHDA, CDR2 SQIVND (reference sequence). V dropped 2 bases and J dropped 0 bases, with 10 bases sitting between them. The CDR3 loop reads CASSIQAFSNYGYTF. The CDR3 DNA follows: TGTGCCAGTAGTATACAGGCCTTTTCTAACTATGGCTACACCTTC.